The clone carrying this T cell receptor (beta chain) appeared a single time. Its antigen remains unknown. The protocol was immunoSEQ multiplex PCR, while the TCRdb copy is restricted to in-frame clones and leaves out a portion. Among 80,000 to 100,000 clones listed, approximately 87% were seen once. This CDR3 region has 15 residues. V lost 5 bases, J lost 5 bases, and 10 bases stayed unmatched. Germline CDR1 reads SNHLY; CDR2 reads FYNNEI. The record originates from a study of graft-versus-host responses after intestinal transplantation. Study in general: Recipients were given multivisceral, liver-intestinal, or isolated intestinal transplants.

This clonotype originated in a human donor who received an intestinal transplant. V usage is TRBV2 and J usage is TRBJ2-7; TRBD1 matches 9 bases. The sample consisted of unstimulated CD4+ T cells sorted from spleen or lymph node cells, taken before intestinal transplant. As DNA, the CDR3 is TGTGCCAGCAGTTTCCGGGACAGGGCCCTGGACGAGCAGTACTTC. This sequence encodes CASSFRDRALDEQYF. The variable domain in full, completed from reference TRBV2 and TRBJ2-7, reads EPEVTQTPSHQVTQMGQEVILRCVPISNHLYFYWYRQILGQKVEFLVSFYNNEISEKSEIFDDQFSVERPDGSNFTLKIRSTKLEDSAMYFCASSFRDRALDEQYFGPGTRLTVT.